This section outlines one T cell receptor beta chain sequence together with its context. The data belong to a study of blood T cell repertoires in COVID-19. Study at large: Specimens from acute and convalescent COVID-19 originated in the United States, Italy and Spain. PBMCs, B-cell-depleted T cells, or T cells provided the cDNA or gDNA that made up the material.

Authors' methods: From reference gene primer amplification, estimates of nucleated cell counts were derived. Profiled with immunoSEQ multiplex PCR; TCRdb holds only in-frame clones, not every one. V and J calls plus clone size are reproduced from that table; the DNA served to infer D and trimming. The sample lists 90,000 to 150,000 clones; 79% were seen once. The V gene's germline CDR1 is SGHVS and CDR2 FQNEAQ. Deletions cut 5 bases from V and 2 bases from J, with 13 bases between. CDR3 length equals 14 residues. This sequence originates from a woman over 75 with acute or convalescent COVID-19. What was sequenced was peripheral blood. The genes are TRBV7-8 and TRBJ2-7; D may be TRBD1 (6 bases). The CDR3 is CASSTNRDAYEQYF. The CDR3 DNA sequence: TGTGCCAGCAGCACAAACAGGGATGCCTACGAGCAGTACTTC.